This T cell receptor (beta chain) was documented in a study of T cells in Graves' hyperthyroidism and ophthalmopathy. This clonotype was recorded at least ten times. Trimming shortened V by 3 bases and J by 1 base, and 7 bases separated the two germline ends. This CDR3 region has 14 residues. Germline-derived CDR1 and CDR2 are MDHEN and SYDVKM. TCR beta CDR3 sequences were amplified from RNA transcripts. A first-round RT-PCR of the TCR CDR3 used the HTBI primer set. TCRdb used MiXCR to reprocess the multiplex PCR reads, holding one entry per CDR3 protein. The table includes about 360,000 distinct CDR3 sequences, about 14% detected once.

The origin of this receptor is a man between 25 and 39 years old with Graves' hyperthyroidism that later progressed to Graves' ophthalmopathy. V usage is TRBV28 and J usage is TRBJ1-5; unclear D gene. The specimen sequenced was blood. CDR3 bases: TGTGCCAGCAGTTTTAAAGGGAGCAATCAGCCCCAGCATTTT. Its translation: CASSFKGSNQPQHF.